This T cell receptor (beta chain) was captured by sequencing in a study of Graves' ophthalmopathy and Graves' hyperthyroidism. Study findings and constraints: Ophthalmopathy could be told apart from stable hyperthyroidism by a 13-signature model (about 88% sensitivity, approximately 81% specificity).

From RNA, the CDR3 regions of TCR beta chains were amplified and sequenced. After a first-round RT-PCR with HTBI primers, a second-round multiplex PCR was run. One entry per CDR3 protein results from TCRdb running MiXCR on the multiplex PCR reads. The sample lists about 700,000 distinct CDR3 sequences, roughly two fifths occurring once. This clonotype was detected only a few times. Its antigen is as yet unknown. V was cut by 11 bases and J by 4 bases, with 21 bases left in between. The germline V gene encodes CDR1 LNHDA and CDR2 SQIVND (reference sequence). The CDR3 runs 15 residues. The clonotype originates from an adult man with Graves' ophthalmopathy. The J gene is TRBJ1-3, the V gene TRBV19; tentative D call: TRBD1 (5 bases). The sequencing input was peripheral blood. CDR3 nucleotides: TGTGCCTGGGAACCAGGAGGGGCGCGCGGAAACACCATATATTTT. Its protein is CAWEPGGARGNTIYF.